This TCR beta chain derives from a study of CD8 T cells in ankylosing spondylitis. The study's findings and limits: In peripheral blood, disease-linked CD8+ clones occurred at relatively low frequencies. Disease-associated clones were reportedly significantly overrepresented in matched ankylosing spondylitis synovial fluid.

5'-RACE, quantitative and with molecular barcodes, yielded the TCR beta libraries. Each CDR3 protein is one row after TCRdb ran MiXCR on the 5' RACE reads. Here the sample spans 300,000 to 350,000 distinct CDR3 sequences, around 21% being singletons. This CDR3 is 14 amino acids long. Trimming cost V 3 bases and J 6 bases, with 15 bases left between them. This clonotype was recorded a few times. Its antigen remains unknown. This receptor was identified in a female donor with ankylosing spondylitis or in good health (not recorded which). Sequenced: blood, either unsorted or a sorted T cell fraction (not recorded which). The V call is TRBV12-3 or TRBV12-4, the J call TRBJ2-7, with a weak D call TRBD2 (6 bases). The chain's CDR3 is CASSFGRIGGEQYF. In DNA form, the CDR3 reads TGTGCCAGCAGTTTTGGGAGGATCGGTGGCGAGCAGTACTTC.